This TCR beta chain was sequenced during a study of T cells in Graves' hyperthyroidism and ophthalmopathy. About the study: Peripheral blood was acquired at first diagnosis, ahead of any therapy whatsoever. Broader study findings: Most thyroid clonotypes expanded above 0.001 were also detected in blood.

This CDR3 spans 15 amino acids. The trim removed 7 bases at V and 0 bases at J, leaving 6 bases unmatched. Germline V gene data show CDR1 as MNHEY and CDR2 as SMNVEV (reference sequence). This clonotype came up many times. The antigen remains undetermined. Absent ophthalmopathy progression within 18 months defined stable Graves' hyperthyroidism. The TCR beta CDR3 regions underwent amplification using RNA transcripts as the source. Initially, a first-round RT-PCR of the TCR CDR3 employed the HTBI primer set. TCRdb reprocessed the multiplex PCR reads via MiXCR and lists one record per CDR3 protein. The table shows around 300,000 distinct CDR3 sequences, with roughly 13% occurring only once.

Sequencing was carried out using blood. The chain is built from TRBV27 and TRBJ2-1, with 7 nucleotides matching TRBD2. This TCR came from a woman aged 40 to 50 with Graves' hyperthyroidism. The CDR3 region is CASKASGSSYNEQFF. CDR3 sequence (DNA): TGTGCCAGCAAGGCTAGCGGCAGCTCCTACAATGAGCAGTTCTTC.